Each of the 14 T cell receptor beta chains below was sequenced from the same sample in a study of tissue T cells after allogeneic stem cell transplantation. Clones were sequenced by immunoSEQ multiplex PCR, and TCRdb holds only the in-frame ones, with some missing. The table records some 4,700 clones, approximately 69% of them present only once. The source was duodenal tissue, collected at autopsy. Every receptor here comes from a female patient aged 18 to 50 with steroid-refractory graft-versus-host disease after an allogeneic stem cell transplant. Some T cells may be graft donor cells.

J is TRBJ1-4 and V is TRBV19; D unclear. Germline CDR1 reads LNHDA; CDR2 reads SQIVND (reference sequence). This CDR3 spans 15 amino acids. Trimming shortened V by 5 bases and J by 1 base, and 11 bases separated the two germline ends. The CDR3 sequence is CASSLMSETNEKLFF. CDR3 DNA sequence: TGTGCCAGTAGTTTAATGTCCGAAACTAATGAAAAACTGTTTTTT. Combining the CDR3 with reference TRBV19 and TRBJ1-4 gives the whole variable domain DGGITQSPKYLFRKEGQNVTLSCEQNLNHDAMYWYRQDPGQGLRLIYYSQIVNDFQKGDIAEGYSVSREKKESFPLTVTSAQKNPTAFYLCASSLMSETNEKLFFGSGTQLSVL.

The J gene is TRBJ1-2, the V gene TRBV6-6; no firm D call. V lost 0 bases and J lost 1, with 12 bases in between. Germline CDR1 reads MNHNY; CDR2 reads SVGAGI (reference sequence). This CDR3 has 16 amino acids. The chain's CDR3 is CASSYSIGKGNYGYTF. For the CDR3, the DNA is TGTGCCAGCAGTTACTCGATAGGGAAGGGTAACTATGGCTACACCTTC.

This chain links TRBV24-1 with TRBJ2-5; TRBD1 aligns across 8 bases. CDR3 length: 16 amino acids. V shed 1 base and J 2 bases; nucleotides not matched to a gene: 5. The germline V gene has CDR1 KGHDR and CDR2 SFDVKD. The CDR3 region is CATSDFPRTGQETQYF. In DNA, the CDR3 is TGTGCCACCAGTGATTTCCCCCGGACAGGGCAAGAGACCCAGTACTTC.

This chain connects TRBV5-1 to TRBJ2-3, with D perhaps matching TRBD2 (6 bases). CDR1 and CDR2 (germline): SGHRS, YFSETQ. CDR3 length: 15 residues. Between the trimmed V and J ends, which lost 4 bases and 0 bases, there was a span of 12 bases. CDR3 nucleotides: TGCGCCAGCAGCCCGGGGGAGTCGAGCACAGATACGCAGTATTTT. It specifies CASSPGESSTDTQYF.

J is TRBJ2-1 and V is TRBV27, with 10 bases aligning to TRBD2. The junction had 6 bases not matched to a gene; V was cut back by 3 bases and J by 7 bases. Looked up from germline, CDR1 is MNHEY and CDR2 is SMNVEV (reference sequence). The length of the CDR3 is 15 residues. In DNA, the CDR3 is TGTGCCAGCAGTTTTGGCCCTAGCGGGGGTAATGAGCAGTTCTTC. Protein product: CASSFGPSGGNEQFF.

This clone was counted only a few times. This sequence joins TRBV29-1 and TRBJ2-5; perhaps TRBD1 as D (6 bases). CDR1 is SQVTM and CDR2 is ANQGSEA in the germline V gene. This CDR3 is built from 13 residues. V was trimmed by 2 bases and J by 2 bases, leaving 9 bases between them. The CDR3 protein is CSVEHRAQETQYF. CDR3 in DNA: TGCAGCGTTGAACACAGGGCGCAAGAGACCCAGTACTTC.

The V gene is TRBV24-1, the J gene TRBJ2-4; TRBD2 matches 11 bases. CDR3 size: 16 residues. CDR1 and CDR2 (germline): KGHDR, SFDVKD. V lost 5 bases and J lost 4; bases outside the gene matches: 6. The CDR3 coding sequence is TGTGCCACCAGTGGCTTGGGGACTAGCGGAAAAAACATTCAGTACTTC. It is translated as CATSGLGTSGKNIQYF.

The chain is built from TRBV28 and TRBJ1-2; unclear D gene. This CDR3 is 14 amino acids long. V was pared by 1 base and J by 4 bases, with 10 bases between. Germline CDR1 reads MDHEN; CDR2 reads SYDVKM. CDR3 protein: CASSLSTDLYGYTF. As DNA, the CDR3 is TGTGCCAGCAGTTTATCCACGGACCTCTATGGCTACACCTTC.

CDR3 nucleotides: TGTGCCAGCAGTTACGCGGGAGAGACCCAGTACTTC. Translation gives CASSYAGETQYF. The chain is built from TRBV6-5 and TRBJ2-5, with D possibly being TRBD2 (5 bases). V dropped 2 bases and J dropped 4 bases, with 5 bases sitting between them. Germline lookup yields CDR1 MNHEY and CDR2 SVGAGI. The CDR3 is 12 amino acids.

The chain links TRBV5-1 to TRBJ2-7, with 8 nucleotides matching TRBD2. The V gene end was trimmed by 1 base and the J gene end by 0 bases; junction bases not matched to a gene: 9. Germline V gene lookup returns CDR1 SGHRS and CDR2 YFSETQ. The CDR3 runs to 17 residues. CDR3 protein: CASSLRASGLSSYEQYF. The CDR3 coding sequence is TGCGCCAGCAGCTTGAGGGCTAGCGGGCTTAGCTCCTACGAGCAGTACTTC.

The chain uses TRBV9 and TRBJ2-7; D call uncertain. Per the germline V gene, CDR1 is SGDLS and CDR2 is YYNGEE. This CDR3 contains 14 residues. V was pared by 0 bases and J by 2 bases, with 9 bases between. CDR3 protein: CASSVASRPYEQYF. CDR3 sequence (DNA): TGTGCCAGCAGCGTAGCTTCTCGTCCCTACGAGCAGTACTTC.

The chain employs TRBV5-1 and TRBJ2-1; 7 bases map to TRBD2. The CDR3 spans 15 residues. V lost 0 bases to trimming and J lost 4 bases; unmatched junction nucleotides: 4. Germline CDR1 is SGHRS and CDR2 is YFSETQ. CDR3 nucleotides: TGCGCCAGCAGCTTGGCTCTAGCGGAGTACAATGAGCAGTTCTTC. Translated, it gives CASSLALAEYNEQFF. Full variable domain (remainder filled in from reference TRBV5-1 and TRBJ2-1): KAGVTQTPRYLIKTRGQQVTLSCSPISGHRSVSWYQQTPGQGLQFLFEYFSETQRNKGNFPGRFSGRQFSNSRSEMNVSTLELGDSALYLCASSLALAEYNEQFFGPGTRLTVL.

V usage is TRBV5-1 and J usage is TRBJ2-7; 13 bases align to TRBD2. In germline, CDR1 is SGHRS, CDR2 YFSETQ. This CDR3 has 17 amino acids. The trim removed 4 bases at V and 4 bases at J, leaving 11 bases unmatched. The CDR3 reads CASSGQGLAGLSYEQYF. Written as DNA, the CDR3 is TGCGCCAGCAGCGGCCAGGGACTAGCGGGATTATCTTACGAGCAGTACTTC.

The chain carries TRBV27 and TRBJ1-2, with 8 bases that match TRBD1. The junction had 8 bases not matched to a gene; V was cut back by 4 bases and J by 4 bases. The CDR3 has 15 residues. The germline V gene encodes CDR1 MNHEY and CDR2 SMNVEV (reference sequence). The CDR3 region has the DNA TGTGCCAGCAGTTACAGGACAGGGATAGCCTATGGCTACACCTTC. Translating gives CASSYRTGIAYGYTF.